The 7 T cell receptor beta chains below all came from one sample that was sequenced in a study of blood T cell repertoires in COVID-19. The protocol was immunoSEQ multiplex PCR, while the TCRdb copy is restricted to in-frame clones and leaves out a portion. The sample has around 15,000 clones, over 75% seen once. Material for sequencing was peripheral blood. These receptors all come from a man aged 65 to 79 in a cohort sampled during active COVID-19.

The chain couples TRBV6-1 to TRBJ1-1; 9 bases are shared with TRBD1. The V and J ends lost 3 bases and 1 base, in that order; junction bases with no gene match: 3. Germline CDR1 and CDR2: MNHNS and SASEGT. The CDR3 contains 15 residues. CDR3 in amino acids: CASSEGTGWNTEAFF. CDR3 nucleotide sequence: TGTGCCAGCAGTGAGGGGACAGGGTGGAACACTGAAGCTTTCTTT.

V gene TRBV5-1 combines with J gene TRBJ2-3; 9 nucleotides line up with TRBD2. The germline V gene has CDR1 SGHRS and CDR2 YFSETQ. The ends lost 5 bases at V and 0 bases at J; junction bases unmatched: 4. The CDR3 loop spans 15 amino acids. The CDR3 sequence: CASSSGGGSTDTQYF. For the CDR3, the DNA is TGCGCCAGCAGTAGCGGGGGCGGGAGCACAGATACGCAGTATTTT.

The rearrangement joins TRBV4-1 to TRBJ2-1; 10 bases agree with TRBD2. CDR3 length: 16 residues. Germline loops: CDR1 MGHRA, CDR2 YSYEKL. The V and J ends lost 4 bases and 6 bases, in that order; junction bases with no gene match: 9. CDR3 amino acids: CASSLILAGVGNEQFF. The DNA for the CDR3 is TGCGCCAGCAGCCTGATCCTAGCGGGAGTAGGCAATGAGCAGTTCTTC.

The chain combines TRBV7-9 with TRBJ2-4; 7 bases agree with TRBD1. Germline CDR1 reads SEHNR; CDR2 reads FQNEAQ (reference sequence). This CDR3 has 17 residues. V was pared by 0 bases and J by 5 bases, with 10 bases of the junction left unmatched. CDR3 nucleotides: TGTGCCAGCAGCTTAGCTTCACGGACAGGAGTCGAAAACATTCAGTACTTC. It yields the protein CASSLASRTGVENIQYF.

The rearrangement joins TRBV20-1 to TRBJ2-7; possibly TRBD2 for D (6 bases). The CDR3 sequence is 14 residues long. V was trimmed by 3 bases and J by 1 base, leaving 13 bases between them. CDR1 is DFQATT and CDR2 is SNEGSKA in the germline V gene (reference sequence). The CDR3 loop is CSASYGSRSYEQYF. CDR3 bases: TGCAGTGCTAGTTACGGGAGCCGGTCCTACGAGCAGTACTTC.

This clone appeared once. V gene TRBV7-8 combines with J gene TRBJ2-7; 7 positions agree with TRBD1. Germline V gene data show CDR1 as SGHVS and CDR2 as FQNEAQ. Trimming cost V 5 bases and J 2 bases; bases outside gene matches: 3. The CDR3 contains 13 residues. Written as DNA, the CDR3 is TGTGCCAGCAGCACGGACAGGCCCTACGAGCAGTACTTC. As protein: CASSTDRPYEQYF.

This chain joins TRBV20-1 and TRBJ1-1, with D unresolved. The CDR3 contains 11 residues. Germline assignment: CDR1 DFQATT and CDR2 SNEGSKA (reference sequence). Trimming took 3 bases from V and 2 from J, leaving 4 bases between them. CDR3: CSASSNTEAFF. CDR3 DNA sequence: TGCAGTGCTAGCTCCAACACTGAAGCTTTCTTT.